This TCR beta chain was sequenced for a study of neoadjuvant anti-PD-1 for oral cavity cancer. Whole-study context: Around day 43, patients without progression received a fourth nivolumab dose before surgery. Notes on the study in general: Only a few patients per response group were TCR-analyzed; validation needed.

V lost 3 bases and J 2 bases, leaving 18 bases between the germline ends. The CDR3 is made up of 16 amino acids. Germline CDR1 reads SGHDT; CDR2 reads YYEEEE. This clone was seen just once. Its antigen is unidentified. These newly diagnosed stage II-IVA oral cavity squamous cell carcinoma patients had no prior systemic or radiation treatment. Blood libraries mostly used 400 to 500 ng genomic DNA, six replicates each. This table comes from immunoSEQ multiplex PCR, and its TCRdb copy is limited to in-frame clones, with some not included. Of 13,000 to 15,000 clones listed, 65% are singletons. The sequencing here drew on PBMCs, taken before nivolumab (anti-PD-1) treatment. The chain employs TRBV5-6 and TRBJ2-7; D remains unclear. This clonotype was obtained from a person aged 35-80 years with oral cavity squamous cell carcinoma. CDR3 nucleotide sequence: TGTGCCAGCAGCTCGTATACTGCCCTTTCCACCTACGAGCAGTACTTC. It translates to CASSSYTALSTYEQYF. Full variable domain (missing parts from reference TRBV5-6 and TRBJ2-7): DAGVTQSPTHLIKTRGQQVTLRCSPKSGHDTVSWYQQALGQGPQFIFQYYEEEERQRGNFPDRFSGHQFPNYSSELNVNALLLGDSALYLCASSSYTALSTYEQYFGPGTRLTVT.